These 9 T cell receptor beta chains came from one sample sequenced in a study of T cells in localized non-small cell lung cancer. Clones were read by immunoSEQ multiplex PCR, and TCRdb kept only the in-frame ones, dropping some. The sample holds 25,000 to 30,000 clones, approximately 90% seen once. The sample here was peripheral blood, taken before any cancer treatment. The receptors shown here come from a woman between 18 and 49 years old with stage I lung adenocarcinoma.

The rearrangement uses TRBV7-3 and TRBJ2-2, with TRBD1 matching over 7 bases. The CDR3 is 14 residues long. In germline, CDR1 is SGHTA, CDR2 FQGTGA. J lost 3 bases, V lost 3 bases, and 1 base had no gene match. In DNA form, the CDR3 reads TGTGCCAGCAGCTTCGGGACAGACACCGGGGAGCTGTTTTTT. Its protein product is CASSFGTDTGELFF.

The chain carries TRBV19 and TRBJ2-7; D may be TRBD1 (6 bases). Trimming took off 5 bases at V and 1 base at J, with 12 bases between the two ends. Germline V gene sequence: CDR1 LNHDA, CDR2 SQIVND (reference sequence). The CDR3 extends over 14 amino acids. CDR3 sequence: CASSPRGSSYEQYF. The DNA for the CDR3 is TGTGCCAGTAGTCCCAGGGGCAGTTCCTACGAGCAGTACTTC. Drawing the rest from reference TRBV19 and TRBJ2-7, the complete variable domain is DGGITQSPKYLFRKEGQNVTLSCEQNLNHDAMYWYRQDPGQGLRLIYYSQIVNDFQKGDIAEGYSVSREKKESFPLTVTSAQKNPTAFYLCASSPRGSSYEQYFGPGTRLTVT.

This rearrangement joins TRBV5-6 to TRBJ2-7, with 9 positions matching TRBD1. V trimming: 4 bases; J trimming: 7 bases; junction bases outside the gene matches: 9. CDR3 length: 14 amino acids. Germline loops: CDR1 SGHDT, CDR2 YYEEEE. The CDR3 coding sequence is TGTGCCAGCAGCCCTGGACAGGGGATGAGGGAGCAGTACTTC. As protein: CASSPGQGMREQYF.

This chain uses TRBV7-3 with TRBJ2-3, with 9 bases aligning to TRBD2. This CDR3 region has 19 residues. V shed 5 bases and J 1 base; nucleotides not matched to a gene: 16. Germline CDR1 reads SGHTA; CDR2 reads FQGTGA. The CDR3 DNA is TGTGCCAGCAGCCCAGTTGGGGCGGGAGGGACGAGGGGCACAGATACGCAGTATTTT. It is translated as CASSPVGAGGTRGTDTQYF.

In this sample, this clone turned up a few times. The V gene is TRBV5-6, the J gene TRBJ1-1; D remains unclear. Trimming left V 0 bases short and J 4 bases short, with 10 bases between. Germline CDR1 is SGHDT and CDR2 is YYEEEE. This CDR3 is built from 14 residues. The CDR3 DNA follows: TGTGCCAGCAGCTTGGTGGCAGGAGGCACTGAAGCTTTCTTT. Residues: CASSLVAGGTEAFF. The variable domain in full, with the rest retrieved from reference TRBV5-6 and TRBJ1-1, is DAGVTQSPTHLIKTRGQQVTLRCSPKSGHDTVSWYQQALGQGPQFIFQYYEEEERQRGNFPDRFSGHQFPNYSSELNVNALLLGDSALYLCASSLVAGGTEAFFGQGTRLTVV.

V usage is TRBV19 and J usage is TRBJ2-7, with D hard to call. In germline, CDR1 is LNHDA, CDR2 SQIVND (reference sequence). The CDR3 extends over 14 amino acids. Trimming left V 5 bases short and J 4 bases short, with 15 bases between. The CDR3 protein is CASSQGPTLYEQYF. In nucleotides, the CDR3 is TGTGCCAGTAGTCAAGGGCCCACCCTATACGAGCAGTACTTC.

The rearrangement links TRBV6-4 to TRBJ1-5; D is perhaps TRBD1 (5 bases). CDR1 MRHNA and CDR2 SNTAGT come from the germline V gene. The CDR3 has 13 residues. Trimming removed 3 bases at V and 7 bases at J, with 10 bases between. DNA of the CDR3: TGTGCCAGCAGTGAGATGCGGGGCCAGCCCCAGCATTTT. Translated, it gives CASSEMRGQPQHF.

The CDR3 reads CASSGLGEKLFF. The CDR3, as DNA: TGTGCCAGCAGCGGGTTGGGGGAAAAACTGTTTTTT. This sequence joins TRBV7-9 and TRBJ1-4; no clear D gene. Trimming took 5 bases from V and 8 from J, leaving 9 bases between them. CDR1 is SEHNR and CDR2 is FQNEAQ in the germline V gene (reference sequence). This CDR3 has 12 amino acids.

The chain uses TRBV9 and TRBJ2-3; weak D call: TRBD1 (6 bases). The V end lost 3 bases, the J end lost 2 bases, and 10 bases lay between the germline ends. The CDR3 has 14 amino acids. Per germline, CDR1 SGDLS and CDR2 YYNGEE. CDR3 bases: TGTGCCAGCAGCGACAGGGATAACACAGATACGCAGTATTTT. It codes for CASSDRDNTDTQYF.